This record covers a single T cell receptor beta chain. This sample is drawn from a study of blood T cell repertoires in COVID-19. Clones were read by immunoSEQ multiplex PCR, and TCRdb kept only the in-frame ones, dropping some. Here the sample spans around 260,000 clones, more than 85% being singletons. The CDR3 length is 14 residues. Germline lookup yields CDR1 ENHRY and CDR2 SYGVKD. Trimming stripped 2 bases from V and 6 bases from J, with 11 bases between. This sequence originates from a person between 18 and 30 years old with COVID-19, enrolled during active disease. The J gene is TRBJ1-5, the V gene TRBV10-3, with TRBD1 as a possible D gene (6 bases). The source material was peripheral blood. The CDR3 sequence: CAISETQGSQPQHF. The CDR3 DNA is TGTGCCATCAGTGAGACCCAGGGGAGTCAGCCCCAGCATTTT.